This TCR beta chain was documented in a study of cytomegalovirus exposure and HLA in healthy donors (TCRdb year 2017). About the full investigation: In an earlier analysis of about 560 of the donors, about 270 Gb of sequence data and approximately 100 million unique TCR beta sequences from roughly 190 million T cells were reported. About 280 gigabases of sequencing data and about 92 million unique TCR sequences made up an early release that covered roughly 670 HLA-typed donors. The genetic ancestry cluster associated with self-reported Caucasian donors included 81% of the 398 genotyped donors. The aim of the study was to test whether cataloging public T cell receptors could identify signatures of past pathogen exposure. The study profiled the T cell repertoires of about 640 subjects by immunosequencing and related them to cytomegalovirus serostatus. In addition to the first cohort of about 650 subjects, a separate validation cohort of 130 or so different subjects was used. To predict cytomegalovirus infection status, the study brought together high-throughput TCR immunosequencing, statistical association of individual TCRs with disease status, and machine learning. A later analysis re-analyzed previously published TCR beta repertoires from 666 donors and added high-resolution HLA genotyping to study TCR occurrence patterns. The later analysis used no new phenotypic data to find candidate immune exposures, relying instead on TCR beta sequences and their occurrence across donors. To decide whether each TCR beta V gene segment behaved as functional or pseudogenic, an earlier analysis of fewer than 750 of the donors relied on high-throughput TCR beta sequencing. Donor age, sex, ethnicity and CMV serostatus were compiled alongside the repertoire data. A later genetic analysis took genome-wide SNP genotypes for about 65% of the 666 donors and used that subset as a discovery cohort. Every repertoire in the discovery cohort had been generated on one and the same sequencing platform. Class I and class II HLA loci were covered by the typing at four-digit resolution. The number of typed donors differed by locus: roughly 629-640 for A, B, C, DRB1 and DQB1; some 540 for DQA1; around 610 for DPA1; and around 470 for DPB1. Roughly 5 DR-DQ haplotypes were handled as single units for association and clustering, since linkage in the cohort was strong. Among almost 400 genotyped donors of the cohort, an average of around 240,000 unique TCR beta nucleotide sequences were sequenced per donor, roughly 20% of them non-productive.

Relative to germline, V is 11 bases shorter and J is 6 bases shorter, with 11 bases between their ends. The germline V gene specifies MGHDK as CDR1 and SYGVNS as CDR2. The CDR3 sequence holds 11 residues, the cysteine and phenylalanine included. The CDR3 DNA has 33 bases and is translated from base 1. The cohort consisted of 650 to 850 healthy bone marrow donors. Cohort members were all nominally healthy when sampled, although unrecorded immune exposures were likely present. The donor was CMV seropositive and belonged to the group of 250 to 300 seropositive cohort members. Every donor gave a peripheral blood sample, and the peripheral blood mononuclear cells from that sample were used for TCR beta sequencing. Genomic DNA was extracted from the blood cell samples with the Qiagen DNeasy Blood Extraction Kit. What the work shows at the level of the full study, not this receptor alone: The 87-base-pair reads could not distinguish some IMGT-functional V segments, including TRBV6-2 and TRBV6-3, so those segments were excluded. A further reported finding was that TCR beta sequences accurately predicted the HLA-A and HLA-B alleles for most subjects in the first cohort. Sequencing depth was assumed to be roughly uniform across donors in the presence/absence analyses, though that assumption may not hold. The classifier was reported to diagnose cytomegalovirus status with high specificity and sensitivity in both the original cohort and the validation cohort. In the study, around 150 TCR beta chains were listed as associated with cytomegalovirus. Linkage disequilibrium might explain the correlated functional status among segregating V segments, but an unknown experimental factor could not be excluded. It was suggested by the authors that the approach could potentially be generalized to other disease states and immunological phenotypes. A later genetic analysis associated a missense DCLRE1C variant with V-gene and J-gene trimming of TCR beta chains, and an independent cohort replicated the association. According to a later analysis, parvovirus B19, influenza, CMV and Epstein-Barr virus appeared linked to several top co-occurrence clusters. Because some donors lacked HLA typing at each locus, the association tests relied only on the typed subset. Only TCR beta chains were sequenced in this cohort, and the absence of alpha or paired-chain data limited detectable features. Because counts were too low, about 18 rarely observed V segments, including chromosome 9 orphons, were left out of the earlier analysis of some 600 of the donors. At a false discovery rate of 0.05, a later analysis linked around 15,000 TCR beta sequences to specific HLA alleles. Compared with the approximately 600-donor mean, donors in an Asian-associated ancestry cluster had fewer N-insertions in productive TCRs, according to a later genetic analysis. Most TCR sequences were observed very rarely across donors, whereas some public TCRs were present in many individuals. In a later analysis, HLA-associated TCR beta chains were found to be more clonally expanded and to have lower generation probabilities than equally common non-associated chains. An earlier analysis of roughly 570 of the donors showed that most TCR beta V segments appeared in productive rearrangements either about 90% or about 30% of the time, which broadly matched IMGT annotations. The sequencing pipeline was judged likely to have produced a cluster of highly shared sequence variants as a technical artifact. The only immune exposure information available for the cohort was CMV serostatus. In vitro tests confirmed that a few of the cytomegalovirus-associated TCR beta chains recognize cytomegalovirus antigens. When HLA alleles, especially DR and DQ, strongly co-occurred, attributing TCR associations to individual alleles was difficult. In a later analysis, most CMV-associated TCR beta chains were found to appear HLA-restricted, with HLA associations seemingly driven largely by CMV exposure. In a later analysis, the rate of TCR association differed among HLA loci, with DRB1 alleles having the most associated TCRs and HLA-C alleles having the fewest.

Only a few counts were recorded for this clone. Its antigen is currently not known. Per-nucleotide qualities are absent, and no much larger clonotype sits a single base away. Libraries came from the immunoSEQ multiplex PCR assay. For the multiplex PCR, a mixture combining 60 forward primers for TCR Vbeta segments and 13 reverse primers for TCR Jbeta segments was used. The CDR3 region of rearranged TCR beta genes was amplified from genomic DNA by a multiplex PCR assay. On the Illumina HiSeq System, the amplified TCR beta libraries were sequenced as 87-base-pair reads. In the paper's pipeline: In a later analysis, tens of millions of unique TCR beta chains were counted across the 500 to 850 repertoires, and roughly 11 million of these chains were shared by at least two donors. Raw reads were error-corrected and collapsed into unique sequences by a nearest-neighbor algorithm in which closely related sequences were merged to remove PCR and sequencing errors. V, D and J gene segments were assigned by aligning CDR3 sequences to IMGT reference sequences. For a sequence to be retained, a match of at least six nucleotides to both a V gene segment and a J gene segment was required. A rearrangement was called productive if the CDR3 had no stop codons and remained in frame with V and J, and every other rearrangement was called non-productive. CDR3 was defined according to IMGT convention as the region running from the second conserved V-encoded cysteine to the conserved J-encoded phenylalanine. In an earlier analysis of around 570 of the donors, sequences lacking an unambiguous match to a single V gene segment were excluded. In an earlier analysis of several hundred of the donors, V segments were called functional above 56.7% productive rearrangements and were called segregating when the between-donor standard deviation exceeded 5%. A statistical classification framework was built to diagnose cytomegalovirus status from the catalog of TCR beta chain sequences. V and J gene assignment, in a later analysis, came from comparing TCR nucleotide sequences with IMGT/GENE-DB human TR gene sequences. A later analysis assigned CDR3 sequences and most-parsimonious VDJ recombination scenarios with the TCRdist pipeline. A later analysis defined each TCR beta chain by its CDR3 amino acid sequence plus V-gene family, and excluded reads lacking a unique V-gene family. To address suspected cross-contamination and a sequencing artifact, a later analysis removed a few hundred highly shared, low-generation-probability nucleotide sequences. In a later analysis, a clonal expansion index for each public chain was calculated from normalized within-repertoire ranks of inferred template counts. A later analysis computed generation probabilities with a VDJ recombination model fitted to out-of-frame rearrangements, and checked the results against IGoR. A later analysis scored TCR-TCR, TCR-HLA and TCR-CMV co-occurrence with hypergeometric tests, applying a repertoire-size bias correction to TCR pairs. A later analysis estimated false discovery rates by permuting HLA or CMV assignments 20 times. In a later analysis, co-occurring TCRs were grouped using DBSCAN, and TCRdist sequence similarity was added for clustering within HLA-allele-positive subsets. Co-occurrence clustering excluded repertoires with fewer than 30,000 or more than 120,000 public chains, plus five with anomalous nucleotide sharing. Not all clones reach the TCRdb copy of this immuneACCESS table, which keeps in-frame sequences only. Checked studies attribute under half of the gap to unresolved V genes and leave the rest unexplained. V and J calls and clone size follow that table, whereas D and trimming were derived from the DNA. Across this sample there are approximately 150,000 clones, with around 60% seen only once. Jointly, the top ten make up roughly 6.4% of the sample.

The sequenced material came from PBMCs. The chain couples TRBV25-1 to TRBJ2-4, with a weak D call of TRBD1 (5 bases match). The sequence was collected from a woman aged 60 to 75 in good health and CMV-seropositive. The nucleotides are TGTGCCCTACAGGTGGGAAACATTCAGTACTTC. This codes for CALQVGNIQYF.